The 18 T cell receptor beta chains below all came from one sample that was sequenced in a study of blood T cell repertoires in COVID-19. TCRdb keeps only in-frame clones here, not all; method: immunoSEQ multiplex PCR. The sample holds 200,000 to 250,000 clones, roughly four fifths seen once. Sequencing used PBMCs or T cells enriched from blood (not recorded which). The receptor set was obtained from a woman aged 45-60 years who had been exposed to COVID-19.

This clone has a handful of counts. J is TRBJ1-1 and V is TRBV6-5; no clear D. Germline V gene lookup returns CDR1 MNHEY and CDR2 SVGAGI. CDR3 length equals 12 residues. V lost 7 bases, J lost 0 bases, and 6 bases lay in between. DNA for the CDR3: TGTGCCAGCATGTCCGTGAACACTGAAGCTTTCTTT. Translating gives CASMSVNTEAFF.

The chain links TRBV5-1 to TRBJ1-2, with D maybe TRBD1 (5 bases). This CDR3 region has 15 residues. Trimming cost V 4 bases and J 4 bases, with 17 bases left between them. The germline V gene has CDR1 SGHRS and CDR2 YFSETQ. CDR3 bases: TGCGCCAGCAGCAGGGATGGGGGGGACGGCTATGGCTACACCTTC. Translating gives CASSRDGGDGYGYTF.

This clone has ten or more counts. As DNA, the CDR3 is TGCGCCAGCAGCCTTGGAGAGGAGGGTGGGTATGGCTACACCTTC. Its translation: CASSLGEEGGYGYTF. The chain couples TRBV4-3 to TRBJ1-2; no definite D call. Trimming removed 4 bases at V and 5 bases at J, with 17 bases between. Germline lookup yields CDR1 LGHNA and CDR2 YSLEER. This CDR3 has 15 amino acids.

Many counts were recorded for this clone. V and J are TRBV5-1 and TRBJ1-2, with 9 nucleotides matching TRBD1. The CDR3 covers 14 residues. CDR1 SGHRS and CDR2 YFSETQ come from the germline V gene. V lost 1 base to trimming and J lost 4 bases; unmatched junction nucleotides: 2. Here the CDR3 DNA reads TGCGCCAGCAGCTTGACAGGGGGCGCCTATGGCTACACCTTC. Translated: CASSLTGGAYGYTF.

This clone was recorded a few times. The gene calls are TRBV19 and TRBJ2-7; D perhaps matches TRBD2 (6 bases). Trimming removed 5 bases from V and 3 bases from J, with 14 bases in between. Germline V lookup: CDR1 LNHDA, CDR2 SQIVND (reference sequence). This CDR3 has 14 residues. CDR3 sequence: CASSYYTGDYEQYF. The CDR3 coding sequence is TGTGCCAGTAGTTACTACACGGGAGACTACGAGCAGTACTTC.

The genes are TRBV24-1 and TRBJ2-5; D is perhaps TRBD2 (6 bases). Trimming left V 4 bases short and J 5 bases short, with 10 bases between. Germline V gives CDR1 KGHDR, CDR2 SFDVKD. The CDR3 is made up of 13 amino acids. Here the CDR3 DNA reads TGTGCCACCAGTGAGGGAGGCAGGGAGACCCAGTACTTC. This encodes CATSEGGRETQYF.

The rearrangement uses TRBV6-5 and TRBJ2-7, with 11 bases aligning to TRBD2. The CDR3 is 15 amino acids. Germline V gene sequence: CDR1 MNHEY, CDR2 SVGAGI. After removal of 6 bases from V and 7 bases from J, the junction contained 11 bases not matched to a gene. The CDR3 is CASSSTGTSGTEQYF. In nucleotides, the CDR3 is TGTGCCAGCAGCTCGACCGGGACTAGCGGAACAGAGCAGTACTTC.

The chain employs TRBV19 and TRBJ1-2; the match to TRBD1 covers 8 bases. The length of the CDR3 is 15 residues. The J segment lost 3 bases and the V segment lost 5 bases, leaving 8 bases of the junction unmatched. Germline V gene lookup returns CDR1 LNHDA and CDR2 SQIVND (reference sequence). DNA of the CDR3: TGTGCCAGTAGTGGACAGGGCATGGGGGACTATGGCTACACCTTC. Its protein is CASSGQGMGDYGYTF.

The gene calls are TRBV25-1 and TRBJ2-1; 9 nucleotides line up with TRBD2. V lost 7 bases to trimming and J lost 3 bases; unmatched junction nucleotides: 4. Germline CDR1 and CDR2: MGHDK and SYGVNS. The length of the CDR3 is 14 residues. The CDR3 bases are TGTGCCAGCACTGCGGGGGGGCTCTACAATGAGCAGTTCTTC. This sequence encodes CASTAGGLYNEQFF.

This chain links TRBV7-2 with TRBJ1-6; 7 bases agree with TRBD1. V trimming: 7 bases; J trimming: 6 bases; junction bases outside the gene matches: 9. The CDR3 loop spans 15 amino acids. The V gene's germline CDR1 is SGHTA and CDR2 FQGNSA. CDR3: CASNTVGQTNSPLHF. CDR3 in DNA: TGTGCCAGCAACACTGTGGGACAGACTAATTCACCCCTCCACTTT.

This chain uses TRBV19 with TRBJ2-7; tentatively, D is TRBD1 (6 bases). With 1 base removed from V and 12 bases from J, the gap between germline ends came to 19 bases. This CDR3 region has 14 residues. Germline CDR1 LNHDA, CDR2 SQIVND (reference sequence). DNA for the CDR3: TGTGCCAGTAGTATAGTTTGGGACAATCCTAGGCGGTACTTC. Protein: CASSIVWDNPRRYF.

The sample holds a few counts of this clone. The CDR3 loop is CAWSAGRRPNQPQHF. CDR3 coding DNA: TGTGCCTGGAGTGCGGGGAGGCGACCCAATCAGCCCCAGCATTTT. This chain links TRBV30 with TRBJ1-5; no firm D call. This CDR3 is built from 15 residues. Germline V gene data show CDR1 as GTSNPN and CDR2 as SVGIG (reference sequence). V was trimmed by 1 base and J by 3 bases, leaving 13 bases between them.

This clone was detected a few times. The V and J genes are TRBV4-1 and TRBJ1-3, with 8 bases identical to TRBD1. The CDR3 loop spans 16 amino acids. Per the germline V gene, CDR1 is MGHRA and CDR2 is YSYEKL. With V trimmed by 2 bases and J by 3 bases, 6 bases remained unmatched. The CDR3 DNA reads as TGCGCCAGCAGCCAACTCGGACAGGGCCTTGGAAACACCATATATTTT. Its protein is CASSQLGQGLGNTIYF.

This chain joins TRBV27 and TRBJ1-6; the D gene is possibly TRBD1 (5 bases). V was shortened by 7 bases and J by 10 bases, with 20 bases between the two germline ends. CDR1 and CDR2 (germline): MNHEY, SMNVEV (reference sequence). CDR3 length equals 15 residues. CDR3 DNA sequence: TGTGCCAGCAACTCACCCCCGGGGGTCGAGTCACCCCTCCACTTT. Protein: CASNSPPGVESPLHF.

The rearrangement uses TRBV6-6 and TRBJ1-1; tentative D call: TRBD1 (5 bases). The germline V and J ends were trimmed by 1 base and 0 bases, with 9 bases remaining between them. The CDR3 is made up of 15 amino acids. Germline CDR1 and CDR2: MNHNY and SVGAGI (reference sequence). CDR3 in DNA: TGTGCCAGCAGTTACTTGGACACCTTGAACACTGAAGCTTTCTTT. Amino acids: CASSYLDTLNTEAFF.

The chain employs TRBV6-5 and TRBJ1-1; maybe TRBD1 (5 bases). The CDR3 length is 14 residues. From germline, CDR1 is MNHEY and CDR2 SVGAGI. V was cut by 6 bases and J by 0 bases, with 11 bases left in between. This CDR3 reads CASSWGTMNTEAFF. As DNA, the CDR3 is TGTGCCAGCAGCTGGGGGACTATGAACACTGAAGCTTTCTTT.

This clone was seen once. The chain has TRBV9 and TRBJ1-2; no firm D call. This CDR3 has 14 amino acids. V shed 1 base and J shed 6 bases, with 13 bases lying between them. Germline CDR1 and CDR2: SGDLS and YYNGEE. The CDR3 here is CASSVRAGSHGYTF. The CDR3 coding sequence is TGTGCCAGCAGCGTACGGGCTGGGAGCCATGGCTACACCTTC.

The chain recombines TRBV3-1 (or the pseudogene TRBV3-2) with TRBJ2-5, with D perhaps matching TRBD1 (5 bases). V was cut by 4 bases and J by 6 bases, with 15 bases left in between. The V gene's germline CDR1 is LGHDT and CDR2 YNNKEL (reference sequence). The CDR3 covers 14 residues. CDR3 bases: TGTGCCAGCAGCCTAGGCCAGGGTCGAAAGACCCAGTACTTC. This encodes CASSLGQGRKTQYF.